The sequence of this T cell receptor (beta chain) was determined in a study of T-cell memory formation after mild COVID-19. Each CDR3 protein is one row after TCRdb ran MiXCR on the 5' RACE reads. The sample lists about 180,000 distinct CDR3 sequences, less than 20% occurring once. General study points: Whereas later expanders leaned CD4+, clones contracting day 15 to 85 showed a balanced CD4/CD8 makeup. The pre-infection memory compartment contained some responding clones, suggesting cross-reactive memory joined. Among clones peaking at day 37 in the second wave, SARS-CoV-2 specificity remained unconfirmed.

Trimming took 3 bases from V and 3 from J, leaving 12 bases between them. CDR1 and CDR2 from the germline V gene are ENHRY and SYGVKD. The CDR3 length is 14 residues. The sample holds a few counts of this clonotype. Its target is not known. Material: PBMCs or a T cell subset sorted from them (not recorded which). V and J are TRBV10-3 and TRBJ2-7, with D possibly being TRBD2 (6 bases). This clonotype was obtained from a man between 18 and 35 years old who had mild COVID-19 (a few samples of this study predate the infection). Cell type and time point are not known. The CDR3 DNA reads TGTGCCATCAGTGAAAGGGGACTTGGCTACGAGCAGTACGTC. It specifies CAISERGLGYEQYV.